This passage covers 6 T cell receptor beta chains from one sample sequenced in a study of breast tumors, draining lymph nodes, adjacent tissues. TCRdb redid the calling of the multiplex PCR reads with MiXCR, one entry per CDR3 protein. The data contain 13,000 or so distinct CDR3 sequences, approximately 50% of them singletons. Sequencing was performed on tumor-adjacent breast tissue. Source of these receptors: a female donor with breast cancer. Some clones in this sample may be carry-over from other donors' samples.

This chain joins TRBV18 and TRBJ2-7; D remains unclear. V was clipped by 3 bases and J by 1 base, with 13 bases between them. Germline lookup yields CDR1 KGHSH and CDR2 LQKENI. The CDR3 sequence is 15 residues long. The CDR3 nucleotides are TGTGCCAGCTCACCGTCCAGAGCCATGTCCTACGAGCAGTACTTC. This encodes CASSPSRAMSYEQYF.

This clonotype was seen ten or more times. V and J are TRBV2 and TRBJ1-2, with 8 bases identical to TRBD1. The CDR3 is 11 residues long. V gave up 10 bases and J gave up 6 bases; unmatched junction bases: 4. CDR1 is SNHLY, CDR2 FYNNEI, per germline. CDR3 nucleotides: TGTGCCAAGGGACAGGCCCATGGCTACACCTTC. This gives the protein CAKGQAHGYTF.

CDR3 sequence reads: CASSLVPGSYEQYF. For the CDR3, the DNA is TGCGCCAGCAGCTTGGTTCCAGGGTCCTACGAGCAGTACTTC. The V and J genes are TRBV5-1 and TRBJ2-7; a weak D match, TRBD1 (5 bases). Germline V gene data show CDR1 as SGHRS and CDR2 as YFSETQ. CDR3 size: 14 residues. V was trimmed by 0 bases and J by 1 base, leaving 8 bases between them. The whole variable domain, filled in from reference TRBV5-1 and TRBJ2-7, reads KAGVTQTPRYLIKTRGQQVTLSCSPISGHRSVSWYQQTPGQGLQFLFEYFSETQRNKGNFPGRFSGRQFSNSRSEMNVSTLELGDSALYLCASSLVPGSYEQYFGPGTRLTVT.

The chain has TRBV7-9 and TRBJ2-3; 15 positions match TRBD2. The CDR3 length is 19 residues. The ends lost 5 bases at V and 3 bases at J; junction bases unmatched: 12. The germline gives CDR1 SEHNR, CDR2 FQNEAQ (reference sequence). The CDR3 bases are TGTGCCAGCAGCCCTCAAGGTCGGGGGACTAGCGGGAGGACAGATACGCAGTATTTT. Its protein is CASSPQGRGTSGRTDTQYF.

This chain links TRBV25-1 with TRBJ2-1, with TRBD2 as a possible D gene (6 bases). V lost 4 bases, J lost 4 bases, and 14 bases lay in between. This CDR3 is 15 amino acids long. Germline values: CDR1 MGHDK, CDR2 SYGVNS. The chain's CDR3 is CASSGGGGRYNEQFF. Written as DNA, the CDR3 is TGTGCCAGCAGTGGGGGCGGAGGGAGGTACAATGAGCAGTTCTTC.

The V and J genes are TRBV20-1 and TRBJ2-7, with TRBD2 matching over 7 bases. The CDR3 is 15 amino acids. Unmatched junction bases numbered 11, after V lost 6 bases and J lost 0 bases. CDR1 and CDR2 (germline): DFQATT, SNEGSKA (reference sequence). The CDR3 sequence: CSASRTGGSSYEQYF. The CDR3 DNA sequence: TGCAGTGCCAGCCGGACGGGAGGTAGCTCCTACGAGCAGTACTTC.